Each of the 2 T cell receptor beta chains below was sequenced from the same sample in a study of T cells in Graves' hyperthyroidism and ophthalmopathy. RNA transcripts provided the source from which TCR beta CDR3 regions were amplified. Initially, a first-round RT-PCR of the TCR CDR3 employed the HTBI primer set. TCRdb redid the calling of the multiplex PCR reads with MiXCR, one entry per CDR3 protein. This sample carries 550,000 to 700,000 distinct CDR3 sequences, just over 45% of them seen once, and the ten largest clones take about 20%. Sequenced input: peripheral blood or thyroid tissue (not recorded which). The receptors originated from an adult woman with Graves' disease, either hyperthyroidism or ophthalmopathy (not recorded which).

The table lists this clonotype with many counts. The V gene is TRBV18, the J gene TRBJ1-1, with D unclear. The CDR3 sequence is 12 residues long. V was trimmed by 7 bases and J by 5 bases, leaving 11 bases between them. CDR1 KGHSH and CDR2 LQKENI come from the germline V gene. CDR3 protein: CASWPLGTEAFF. Written as DNA, the CDR3 is TGTGCCAGCTGGCCCTTGGGGACTGAAGCTTTCTTT.

This clonotype appeared many times. V and J are TRBV5-5 and TRBJ2-7; possible D gene TRBD2, 6 bases. Germline CDR1 reads SGHKS; CDR2 reads YYEKEE (reference sequence). Deletions cut 0 bases from V and 0 bases from J, with 10 bases between. This CDR3 spans 15 amino acids. CDR3 in amino acids: CASSLGDWISYEQYF. The DNA of the CDR3 is TGTGCCAGCAGCTTGGGGGACTGGATCTCCTACGAGCAGTACTTC.